This is a list of T cell receptor beta chains from one sample in a study of blood T cell repertoires in COVID-19. Method: immunoSEQ multiplex PCR; TCRdb's copy keeps in-frame clones and lacks some. Here the sample spans 200,000 to 250,000 clones, about 90% being singletons. The sequencing input was peripheral blood. The receptors were sampled from a man older than 75 with acute or convalescent COVID-19. Both conserved end residues are part of each CDR3. The D gene is left open where the match is weak. A clone size is listed for some rows: how often the clone was seen (once, few, many), or a class if it is expanded.

length,size,D,V,J,DNA,CDR3
14,-,TRBD2,TRBV2,TRBJ2-2,TGTGCCAGCGGAAGCGGACTAGGGACCGGGGAGCTGTTTTTT,CASGSGLGTGELFF
15,-,TRBD1,TRBV28,TRBJ1-4,TGTGCCAGCAGTTCGGGGGACAGTCGATCCGAAAAACTGTTTTTT,CASSSGDSRSEKLFF
14,-,TRBD1,TRBV25-1,TRBJ1-1,TGTGCCAGCAGGGGTACAGGGACAGGCACTGAAGCTTTCTTT,CASRGTGTGTEAFF
16,-,TRBD1,TRBV19,TRBJ1-3,TGTGCCAGTAGTGACCGGACAGGGACAACTGGAAACACCATATATTTT,CASSDRTGTTGNTIYF
13,once,-,TRBV12-3/TRBV12-4,TRBJ1-4,TGTGCCAGCAGTTTCGCAGGGTATGAAAAACTGTTTTTT,CASSFAGYEKLFF
13,-,TRBD1,TRBV11-3,TRBJ2-3,TGTGCCAGCAGCTTACAGGGGGTAGATACGCAGTATTTT,CASSLQGVDTQYF
15,-,-,TRBV5-5,TRBJ1-5,TGTGCCAGCAGCTTCGGACTCCCCAGCAATCAGCCCCAGCATTTT,CASSFGLPSNQPQHF
14,-,-,TRBV5-1,TRBJ2-7,TGCGCCAGCAGCTACCTCAGGGGCACGGACGAGCAGTACTTC,CASSYLRGTDEQYF
14,-,-,TRBV6-2/TRBV6-3,TRBJ2-7,TGTGCCAGCAGTTACGTGAGGGAGAGGTACGAGCAGTACTTC,CASSYVRERYEQYF
12,-,-,TRBV27,TRBJ2-5,TGTGCCAGCAGTTCGTCCCAAGAGACCCAGTACTTC,CASSSSQETQYF
15,-,-,TRBV7-2,TRBJ1-1,TGTGCCAGCAGCTTAGCAGGGGGGGGGAACACTGAAGCTTTCTTT,CASSLAGGGNTEAFF